This T cell receptor beta chain is drawn from a study of T cell repertoires in cytomegalovirus infection. Study-wide background: Public TCR beta signatures were indicative of both CMV infection and a matching HLA type.

The CDR3 has 13 residues. Germline CDR1 MDHEN, CDR2 SYDVKM. The V end was cut by 2 bases, the J end by 6 bases, with 11 bases between. This clonotype showed up many times. TCRdb recomputed calls from the reads with MiXCR, one row per CDR3 protein. The table has hundreds of thousands of distinct CDR3 sequences, approximately 6.7% seen once. Sequenced material: PBMCs. This chain connects TRBV28 to TRBJ2-7; D may correspond to TRBD1 or TRBD2 (5 bases each). This receptor was obtained from a human donor in good health (CMV status not recorded). Some clones in this sample may be carry-over from other donors' samples. The DNA of the CDR3 is TGTGCCAGCAGTTTAGGGACCTTCCTCGAGCAGTACTTC. As protein: CASSLGTFLEQYF.